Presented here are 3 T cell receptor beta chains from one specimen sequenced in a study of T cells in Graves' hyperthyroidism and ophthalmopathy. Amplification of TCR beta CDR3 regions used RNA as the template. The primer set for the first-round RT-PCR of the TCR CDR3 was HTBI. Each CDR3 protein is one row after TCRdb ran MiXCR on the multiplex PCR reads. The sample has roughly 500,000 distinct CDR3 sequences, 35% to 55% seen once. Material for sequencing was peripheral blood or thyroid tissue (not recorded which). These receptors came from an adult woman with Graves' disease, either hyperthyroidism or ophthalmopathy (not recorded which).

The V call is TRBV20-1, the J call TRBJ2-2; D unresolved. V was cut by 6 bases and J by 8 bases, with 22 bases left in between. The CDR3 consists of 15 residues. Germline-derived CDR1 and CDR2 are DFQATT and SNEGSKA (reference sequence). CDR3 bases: TGCAGTGCCAGCAGACCCGCCGGGTCAGGTGGGGAGCTGTTTTTT. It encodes CSASRPAGSGGELFF.

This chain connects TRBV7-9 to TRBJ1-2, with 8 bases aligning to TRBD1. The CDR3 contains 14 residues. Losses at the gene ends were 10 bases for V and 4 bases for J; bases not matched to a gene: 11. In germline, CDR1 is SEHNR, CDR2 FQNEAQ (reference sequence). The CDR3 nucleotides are TGTGCCATCGGGGGACAGGCCGGATTCTATGGCTACACCTTC. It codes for CAIGGQAGFYGYTF.

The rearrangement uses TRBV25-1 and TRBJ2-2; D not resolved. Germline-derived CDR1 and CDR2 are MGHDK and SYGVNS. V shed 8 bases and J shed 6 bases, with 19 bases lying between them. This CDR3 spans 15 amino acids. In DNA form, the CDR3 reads TGTGCCAGCGAATCAGGACGCCCCGGCGCCGGGGAGCTGTTTTTT. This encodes CASESGRPGAGELFF.